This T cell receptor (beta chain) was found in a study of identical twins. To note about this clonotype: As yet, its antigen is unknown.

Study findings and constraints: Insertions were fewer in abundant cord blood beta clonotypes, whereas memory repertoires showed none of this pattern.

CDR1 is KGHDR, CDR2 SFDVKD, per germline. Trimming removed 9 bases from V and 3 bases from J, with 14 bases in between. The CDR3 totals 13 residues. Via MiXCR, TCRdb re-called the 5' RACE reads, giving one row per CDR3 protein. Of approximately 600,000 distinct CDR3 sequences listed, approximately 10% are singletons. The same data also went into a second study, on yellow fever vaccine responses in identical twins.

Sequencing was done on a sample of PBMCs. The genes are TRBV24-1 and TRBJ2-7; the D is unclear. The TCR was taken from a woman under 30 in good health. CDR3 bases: TGTGCCACCCCCCCCCCGGACGGCTACGAGCAGTACTTC. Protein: CATPPPDGYEQYF.